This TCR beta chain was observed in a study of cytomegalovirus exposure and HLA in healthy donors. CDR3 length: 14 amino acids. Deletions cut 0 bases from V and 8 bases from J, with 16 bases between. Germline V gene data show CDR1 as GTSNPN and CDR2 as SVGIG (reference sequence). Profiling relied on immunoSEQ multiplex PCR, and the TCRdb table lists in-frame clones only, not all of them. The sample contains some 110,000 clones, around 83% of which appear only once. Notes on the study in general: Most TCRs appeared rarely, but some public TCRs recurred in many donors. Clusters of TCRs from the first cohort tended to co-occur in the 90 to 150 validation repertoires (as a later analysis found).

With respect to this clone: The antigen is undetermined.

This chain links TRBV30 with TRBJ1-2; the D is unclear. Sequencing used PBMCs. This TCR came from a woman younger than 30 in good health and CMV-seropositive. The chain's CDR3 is CAWSVRAGGSGYTF. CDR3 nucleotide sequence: TGTGCCTGGAGTGTACGGGCGGGCGGGTCCGGCTACACCTTC.